This entry describes one T cell receptor (beta chain). Its antigen remains unknown. Use of 60 Vbeta and 13 Jbeta primers characterized the PCR. In the original workflow: Later, roughly 86 million unique TCR beta chains were counted in an analysis, and roughly 11 million of them were shared. The assay was immunoSEQ multiplex PCR, and TCRdb's table has in-frame clones only and misses some. V and J calls and clone size are those listed in that table; D and trimming were worked out from the DNA. Among about 110,000 clones listed, 74% were seen once. These data originate in a study of cytomegalovirus exposure and HLA in healthy donors. Study-wide findings and caveats: Previous analysis showed most TCR beta V segments were productive about 90% or about 30% of the time.

Trimming shortened V by 0 bases and J by 0 bases, and 14 bases separated the two germline ends. Looked up from germline, CDR1 is GTSNPN and CDR2 is SVGIG (reference sequence). This CDR3 spans 16 amino acids. Specimen: PBMCs. The sequence was obtained from a man aged 50-59 years in good health and CMV-seropositive. The chain has TRBV30 and TRBJ1-1; unclear D gene. Here the CDR3 DNA reads TGTGCCTGGAGTGTACCGGCGGGATCAATGAACACTGAAGCTTTCTTT. It codes for CAWSVPAGSMNTEAFF. The whole variable domain, filled in from reference TRBV30 and TRBJ1-1, reads SQTIHQWPATLVQPVGSPLSLECTVEGTSNPNLYWYRQAAGRGLQLLFYSVGIGQISSEVPQNLSASRPQDRQFILSSKKLLLSDSGFYLCAWSVPAGSMNTEAFFGQGTRLTVV.